The 15 T cell receptor beta chains below all came from one sample that was sequenced in a study of fetal regulatory T cell absence and autoimmunity. Clones were read by immunoSEQ multiplex PCR, and TCRdb kept only the in-frame ones, dropping some. Of around 100,000 clones listed, more than 70% were seen once; the top ten hold roughly 2%. Sequenced input: pancreas tissue. The receptors were gathered from a male donor with IPEX syndrome.

The chain combines TRBV7-9 with TRBJ2-2; D unresolved. The germline gives CDR1 SEHNR, CDR2 FQNEAQ (reference sequence). The V gene lost 1 base and the J gene lost 8 bases, with 11 bases spanning the gap. The CDR3 has 14 amino acids. CDR3 sequence reads: CASSLVLPNGELFF. Written as DNA, the CDR3 is TGTGCCAGCAGCTTAGTACTACCGAATGGGGAGCTGTTTTTT. The variable domain in full, completed from reference TRBV7-9 and TRBJ2-2, reads DTGVSQNPRHKITKRGQNVTFRCDPISEHNRLYWYRQTLGQGPEFLTYFQNEAQLEKSRLLSDRFSAERPKGSFSTLEIQRTEQGDSAMYLCASSLVLPNGELFFGEGSRLTVL.

This clone was recorded a few times. The rearrangement uses TRBV7-9 and TRBJ1-1, with 9 bases that match TRBD1. Trimming took 4 bases from V and 1 from J; bases not matched to a gene: 4. The CDR3 consists of 15 residues. Germline V gene data show CDR1 as SEHNR and CDR2 as FQNEAQ (reference sequence). This CDR3 is CASSSGQGRNTEAFF. The CDR3, as DNA: TGTGCCAGCAGCTCCGGACAGGGGAGGAACACTGAAGCTTTCTTT.

The chain carries TRBV6-5 and TRBJ2-3, with D unresolved. Deletions cut 0 bases from V and 6 bases from J, with 4 bases between. Germline assignment: CDR1 MNHEY and CDR2 SVGAGI. The CDR3 has 12 amino acids. CDR3 nucleotides: TGTGCCAGCAGTTACTCAGGGGATACGCAGTATTTT. This encodes CASSYSGDTQYF.

In DNA form, the CDR3 reads TGTGCCAGCAGTTCCTTCCAGGGACTAGCGGCTGAGCAGTTCTTC. Protein sequence: CASSSFQGLAAEQFF. The V and J genes are TRBV6-5 and TRBJ2-1, with 11 positions matching TRBD2. Germline V CDR1 and CDR2: MNHEY, SVGAGI. Losses at the gene ends were 4 bases for V and 9 bases for J; bases not matched to a gene: 8. CDR3 length: 15 amino acids.

The chain joins TRBV29-1 to TRBJ2-7; the D is unclear. Germline V lookup: CDR1 SQVTM, CDR2 ANQGSEA. This CDR3 is built from 14 residues. Trimming took off 6 bases at V and 1 base at J, with 16 bases between the two ends. CDR3 residues: CSVLYPGLSYEQYF. In DNA form, the CDR3 reads TGCAGCGTCCTGTACCCAGGATTGTCCTACGAGCAGTACTTC.

This chain's CDR3 is CASSYMIFEPQHF. The CDR3 nucleotides read TGTGCCAGCAGTTACATGATATTTGAGCCCCAGCATTTT. V gene TRBV6-6 combines with J gene TRBJ1-5; no clear D gene. Germline V gene sequence: CDR1 MNHNY, CDR2 SVGAGI (reference sequence). The CDR3 is 13 residues long. Trimming pared 2 bases from V and 8 bases from J, leaving 10 bases between.

The chain carries TRBV27 and TRBJ1-2; tentatively, D is TRBD1 (6 bases). The CDR3 is 17 amino acids. Germline V gene lookup returns CDR1 MNHEY and CDR2 SMNVEV (reference sequence). The V end was cut by 6 bases, the J end by 8 bases, with 28 bases between. The CDR3 bases are TGTGCCAGCAGCCCTCTCGTACCTGGACAGCCAGTAAAGGGCTACACCTTC. Translated: CASSPLVPGQPVKGYTF.

This clone was observed a single time. The chain combines TRBV15 with TRBJ2-3; D is possibly TRBD1 (5 bases). CDR1 is LNHNV, CDR2 YYDKDF, per germline (reference sequence). V was shortened by 0 bases and J by 4 bases, with 11 bases between the two germline ends. The CDR3 is 15 residues long. This CDR3 is CATSRDIIGADTQYF. Here the CDR3 DNA reads TGTGCCACCAGCAGAGATATCATAGGGGCAGATACGCAGTATTTT.

The gene calls are TRBV27 and TRBJ1-3; D might be TRBD1 (6 bases). The CDR3 contains 16 residues. Germline V gene sequence: CDR1 MNHEY, CDR2 SMNVEV (reference sequence). V lost 5 bases to trimming and J lost 0 bases, with 14 bases between them. The CDR3 region is CASSPGQPNSGNTIYF. Here the CDR3 DNA reads TGTGCCAGCAGTCCCGGACAGCCTAACTCTGGAAACACCATATATTTT.

The rearrangement uses TRBV6-5 and TRBJ1-1; the D gene is possibly TRBD1 (6 bases). Between the trimmed V and J ends, which lost 8 bases and 0 bases, there was a span of 13 bases. This CDR3 spans 14 amino acids. In germline, CDR1 is MNHEY, CDR2 SVGAGI. The CDR3 DNA follows: TGTGCCAGCCGAGTACAGGGTCTGAACACTGAAGCTTTCTTT. Protein: CASRVQGLNTEAFF.

The gene calls are TRBV11-3 and TRBJ2-7, with D perhaps matching TRBD2 (5 bases). This CDR3 comprises 13 residues. Germline loops: CDR1 SGHNT, CDR2 YENEEA. Trimming cost V 7 bases and J 0 bases, with 10 bases left between them. CDR3 nucleotides: TGTGCCAGCACCCTGGGGAGCTCCTACGAGCAGTACTTC. It is translated as CASTLGSSYEQYF.

V is TRBV7-9 and J is TRBJ2-3; D is possibly TRBD1 or TRBD2 (5 bases each). Trimming removed 0 bases at V and 4 bases at J, with 8 bases between. This CDR3 has 14 residues. Germline V gene sequence: CDR1 SEHNR, CDR2 FQNEAQ (reference sequence). The CDR3 bases are TGTGCCAGCAGCTTAGCGGGGACGCCAGATACGCAGTATTTT. This codes for CASSLAGTPDTQYF. The variable domain in full, completed from reference TRBV7-9 and TRBJ2-3, reads DTGVSQNPRHKITKRGQNVTFRCDPISEHNRLYWYRQTLGQGPEFLTYFQNEAQLEKSRLLSDRFSAERPKGSFSTLEIQRTEQGDSAMYLCASSLAGTPDTQYFGPGTRLTVL.

This chain joins TRBV11-2 and TRBJ2-7; D ambiguous. V was pared by 0 bases and J by 4 bases, with 10 bases between. From germline, CDR1 is SGHAT and CDR2 FQNNGV. This CDR3 is built from 14 residues. CDR3 in amino acids: CASSLDNSFYEQYF. The CDR3 bases are TGTGCCAGCAGCTTAGATAATAGTTTTTACGAGCAGTACTTC.

The chain carries TRBV6-5 and TRBJ2-7, with D hard to call. This CDR3 comprises 13 residues. The germline V gene has CDR1 MNHEY and CDR2 SVGAGI. The V and J ends lost 2 bases and 7 bases respectively, with 12 bases between them. The CDR3 DNA reads as TGTGCCAGCAGTTACGCGATGGGGTGGGAGCAGTACTTC. Translating it yields CASSYAMGWEQYF.

V usage is TRBV30 and J usage is TRBJ2-3; 13 bases match TRBD2. Germline V gene lookup returns CDR1 GTSNPN and CDR2 SVGIG (reference sequence). The V gene end was trimmed by 1 base and the J gene end by 5 bases; junction bases not matched to a gene: 0. The CDR3 is made up of 14 amino acids. The CDR3 loop reads CAWSGLAGGDTQYF. CDR3 in DNA: TGTGCCTGGAGTGGACTAGCGGGGGGAGATACGCAGTATTTT.